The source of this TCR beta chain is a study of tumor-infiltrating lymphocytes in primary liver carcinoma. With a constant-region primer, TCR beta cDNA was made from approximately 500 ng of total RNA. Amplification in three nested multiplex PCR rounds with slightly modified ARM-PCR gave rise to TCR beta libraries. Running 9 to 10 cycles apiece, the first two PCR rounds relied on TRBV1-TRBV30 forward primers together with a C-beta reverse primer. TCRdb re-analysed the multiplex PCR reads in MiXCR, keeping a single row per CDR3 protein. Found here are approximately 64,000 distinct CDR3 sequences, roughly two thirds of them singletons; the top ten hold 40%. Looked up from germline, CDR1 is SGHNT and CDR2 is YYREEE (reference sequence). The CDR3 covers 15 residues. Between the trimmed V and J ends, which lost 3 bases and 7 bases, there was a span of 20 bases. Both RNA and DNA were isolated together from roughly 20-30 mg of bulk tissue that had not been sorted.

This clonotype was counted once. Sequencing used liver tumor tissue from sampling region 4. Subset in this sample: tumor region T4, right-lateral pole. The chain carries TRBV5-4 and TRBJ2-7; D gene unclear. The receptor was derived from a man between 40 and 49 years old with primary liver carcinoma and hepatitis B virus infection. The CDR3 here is CASSSLGKGTWEQYF. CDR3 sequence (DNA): TGTGCCAGCAGCTCATTAGGGAAGGGCACTTGGGAGCAGTACTTC.